This T cell receptor beta chain was retrieved from a study of shared clonotypes between healthy human individuals. General observations from the study: Relative to clonotypes present in all four donors, those not shared had lower generation probabilities.

Germline V gene sequence: CDR1 SGDLS, CDR2 YYNGEE. Trimming removed 0 bases from V and 5 bases from J, with 4 bases in between. CDR3 length: 12 amino acids. Every one of the donors was a Caucasian adult that lived in Nashville, Tennessee. A CD45RA-negative memory subset and a CD45RA+ naive subset were separated from the CD4+ cells. This clone came up a few times. Its target is not known. Other DNA sequences in this specimen translate into the identical CDR3. Tens of thousands of T cell genomes (roughly 220 ng DNA) went into each sorted-subset replicate. Assay used: immunoSEQ multiplex PCR; TCRdb lists only in-frame clones, some missing. This table holds around 1.4 million clones, roughly 98.5% found once.

Sequencing input: naive CD4+ T cells sorted from blood. Subset of the sample: CD45RA+ positively selected. The J gene is TRBJ2-3, the V gene TRBV9; D not resolved. The sequence derives from a man aged 30-40 years in good health. The chain's CDR3 is CASSVGLDTQYF. In DNA form, the CDR3 reads TGTGCCAGCAGCGTAGGGTTAGATACGCAGTATTTT.